The present TCR beta chain was sequenced within a study of cytomegalovirus exposure and HLA in healthy donors. V lost 6 bases to trimming and J lost 0 bases, with 12 bases between them. This CDR3 is built from 15 residues. The germline gives CDR1 MNHEY, CDR2 SVGAGI. The data were produced by immunoSEQ multiplex PCR, yet TCRdb's version contains in-frame clones alone and is incomplete. The profile shows around 56,000 clones, 80% to 90% of them singletons. The sequenced sample was PBMCs. This TCR was recovered from a young woman in good health and CMV-seronegative. The chain is built from TRBV6-5 and TRBJ1-3; a possible D gene is TRBD1 (6 bases). The CDR3: CASSPGQSSGNTIYF. CDR3 coding DNA: TGTGCCAGCAGCCCCGGACAGAGCTCTGGAAACACCATATATTTT.